Shown below are 2 T cell receptor beta chains from a single sample sequenced in a study of blood T cells in healthy people across ages. Combining a sample-barcoded 5' primer with a J-beta primer mix, a second PCR ran for 7 to 11 cycles. Each CDR3 protein gets one entry after TCRdb re-called the 5' RACE reads with MiXCR. The sample carries about 590,000 distinct CDR3 sequences, approximately 30% recorded once. Sequenced input: blood. The receptors here all came from an elderly woman in good health.

This clonotype was picked up many times. This chain connects TRBV2 to TRBJ1-5; D possibly corresponds to TRBD1 (5 bases). Deletions cut 7 bases from V and 0 bases from J, with 10 bases between. The CDR3 extends over 14 amino acids. Germline V gene sequence: CDR1 SNHLY, CDR2 FYNNEI. CDR3: CASTRDSSNQPQHF. The CDR3 region has the DNA TGTGCCAGCACCCGGGACTCTAGCAATCAGCCCCAGCATTTT.

V gene TRBV5-5 combines with J gene TRBJ2-7, with TRBD1 matching over 7 bases. Looked up from germline, CDR1 is SGHKS and CDR2 is YYEKEE (reference sequence). Trimming at V came to 4 bases and at J to 10 bases, leaving 17 bases not matched to a gene. This CDR3 comprises 15 residues. The CDR3 DNA sequence: TGTGCCAGCAGCGTTCGGGACAGAGGGAAAGATAGCCAGTACTTC. It translates to CASSVRDRGKDSQYF.